The present T cell receptor beta chain was sequenced within a study of OX40 agonist ivuxolimab in advanced cancers. For the study at large: Those treated in dose escalation had hepatocellular carcinoma, melanoma, renal cell cancer or head and neck cancer. Study-level points and caveats: People who partly responded at 0.1-3.0 mg/kg had some of the least clonal expansion seen.

The CDR3 consists of 19 residues. Germline V CDR1 and CDR2: LNHDA, SQIVND (reference sequence). With 6 bases clipped from V and 3 bases from J, the junction kept 20 bases outside the gene matches. As to this clone: Its cognate antigen is unknown.

Generated by immunoSEQ multiplex PCR, the TCRdb table keeps only in-frame clones and is missing some. This table has roughly 64,000 clones, approximately 88% appearing once. This clonotype was obtained from an adult with an advanced solid tumor such as melanoma, head and neck, liver or kidney cancer. This material consisted of CD4+ or CD8+ T cells sorted from blood, taken in a trial of the OX40 agonist ivuxolimab. The genes are TRBV19 and TRBJ1-1, with 9 bases aligning to TRBD1. In nucleotides, the CDR3 is TGTGCCAGTAGCTCAAGGTCAGTGACAGGGGGAATGGCGGACACTGAAGCTTTCTTT. Translating gives CASSSRSVTGGMADTEAFF.